A single sample is the source of the 9 T cell receptor beta chains below, sequenced in a study of cytomegalovirus exposure and HLA in healthy donors. 60 Vbeta and 13 Jbeta primers were used in PCR. Clones were sequenced by immunoSEQ multiplex PCR, and TCRdb holds only the in-frame ones, with some missing. In the table there are 85,000 to 100,000 clones, 79% of which are singletons. Sequenced input: PBMCs. These receptors were obtained from a male donor in good health and CMV-seropositive.

This clone occurred a few times. This sequence joins TRBV6-1 and TRBJ1-2, with D uncertain. The CDR3 is 18 amino acids. CDR1 is MNHNS, CDR2 SASEGT, per germline. Trimming stripped 0 bases from V and 0 bases from J, with 17 bases between. CDR3 protein: CASSEALRGATTNYGYTF. The CDR3 coding sequence is TGTGCCAGCAGTGAAGCGCTTCGGGGAGCCACCACTAACTATGGCTACACCTTC.

This rearrangement joins TRBV7-9 to TRBJ1-6; D gene uncertain. V dropped 1 base and J dropped 7 bases, with 8 bases sitting between them. Germline V gives CDR1 SEHNR, CDR2 FQNEAQ (reference sequence). The CDR3 sequence is 14 residues long. The CDR3 DNA reads TGTGCCAGCAGCTTAGAATCCCCGAATTCACCCCTCCACTTT. This translates into CASSLESPNSPLHF.

The V gene is TRBV29-1, the J gene TRBJ1-2; D is unclear. Germline CDR1 and CDR2: SQVTM and ANQGSEA. The CDR3 spans 12 residues. The CDR3 region is CTQTPAGGGYTF. The CDR3, as DNA: TGCACCCAAACCCCAGCGGGAGGCGGCTACACCTTC.

This chain uses TRBV4-2 with TRBJ1-5, with 8 bases matching TRBD1. The V gene's germline CDR1 is LGHNA and CDR2 YNFKEQ. The CDR3 extends over 15 amino acids. V trimming: 4 bases; J trimming: 4 bases; junction bases outside the gene matches: 6. In nucleotides, the CDR3 is TGTGCCAGCAGCCCTAGGACAGGGACTAATCAGCCCCAGCATTTT. Translation: CASSPRTGTNQPQHF.

V gene TRBV15 combines with J gene TRBJ1-5, with D possibly TRBD1 on 5 matching bases. This CDR3 is built from 15 residues. The germline V and J ends were trimmed by 1 base and 3 bases, with 10 bases remaining between them. Germline V gives CDR1 LNHNV, CDR2 YYDKDF (reference sequence). The DNA of the CDR3 is TGTGCCACCAGCAGAGTCGGGGGATTCAATCAGCCCCAGCATTTT. Translated: CATSRVGGFNQPQHF.

The CDR3 nucleotides read TGTGCCAGTAGTATAGATCCTTACCGGTTAACCGGCGAGCAGTACTTC. It codes for CASSIDPYRLTGEQYF. The rearrangement uses TRBV19 and TRBJ2-7; no firm D call. CDR1 is LNHDA, CDR2 SQIVND, per germline (reference sequence). Trimming removed 0 bases from V and 6 bases from J, with 18 bases in between. The CDR3 is made up of 16 amino acids.

The chain couples TRBV6-1 to TRBJ2-5; D is ambiguous. CDR1 and CDR2 (germline): MNHNS, SASEGT. The CDR3 has 14 amino acids. V lost 1 base, J lost 1 base, and 7 bases lay in between. CDR3 in DNA: TGTGCCAGCAGTGAAGGGCAGATCCAAGAGACCCAGTACTTC. Translated, it gives CASSEGQIQETQYF.

The V and J genes are TRBV4-3 and TRBJ1-2; no reliable D call. This CDR3 contains 15 residues. Per germline, CDR1 LGHNA and CDR2 YSLEER. V was trimmed by 3 bases and J by 2 bases, leaving 13 bases between them. CDR3 sequence (DNA): TGCGCCAGCAGCCAGGCCGATGCGCGGAACTATGGCTACACCTTC. The encoded protein is CASSQADARNYGYTF.

The chain combines TRBV6-6 with TRBJ2-7; D may be TRBD2 (5 bases). The CDR3 is 15 amino acids. V was shortened by 4 bases and J by 2 bases, with 15 bases between the two germline ends. Looked up from germline, CDR1 is MNHNY and CDR2 is SVGAGI (reference sequence). The CDR3 is CASSSRRRDPYEQYF. CDR3 DNA sequence: TGTGCCAGCAGTTCAAGACGTCGGGATCCCTACGAGCAGTACTTC.